These 14 T cell receptor beta chains originate from one sample sequenced in a study of T-cell memory formation after mild COVID-19. TCRdb redid the calling of the 5' RACE reads with MiXCR, one entry per CDR3 protein. The repertoire has 250,000 to 300,000 distinct CDR3 sequences, roughly 8.2% of them found once; the top ten carry 20% to 25%. Sequencing used PBMCs or a T cell subset sorted from them (not recorded which). These receptors were taken from a man between 18 and 35 years old who had mild COVID-19 (a few samples of this study predate the infection). Cell type and time point are not known.

This clonotype has only a few counts. The rearrangement joins TRBV2 to TRBJ2-2, with TRBD1 matching 7 bases. The J segment lost 6 bases and the V segment lost 6 bases, leaving 7 bases of the junction unmatched. The CDR3 length is 14 residues. Germline CDR1 reads SNHLY; CDR2 reads FYNNEI. The CDR3 loop reads CASRGRGIAGELFF. The CDR3 nucleotides read TGTGCCAGCAGGGGCAGGGGGATCGCCGGGGAGCTGTTTTTT.

The rearrangement uses TRBV20-1 and TRBJ2-5; weak D call: TRBD2 (6 bases). The CDR3 extends over 15 amino acids. V shed 3 bases and J shed 3 bases, with 17 bases lying between them. Per the germline V gene, CDR1 is DFQATT and CDR2 is SNEGSKA (reference sequence). The CDR3 DNA reads as TGCAGTGCTAGCTTTCCGGCGGGGAGCGAAGAGACCCAGTACTTC. It yields the protein CSASFPAGSEETQYF.

This sequence joins TRBV7-2 and TRBJ2-3; tentative D call: TRBD1 (6 bases). The CDR3 covers 15 residues. CDR1 and CDR2 from the germline V gene are SGHTA and FQGNSA. Trimming shortened V by 5 bases and J by 1 base, and 13 bases separated the two germline ends. In DNA, the CDR3 is TGTGCCAGCAGCCTACAGGGCTCTGGCACAGATACGCAGTATTTT. Translated: CASSLQGSGTDTQYF. Together with reference TRBV7-2 and TRBJ2-3, the CDR3 gives the full variable domain: GAGVSQSPSNKVTEKGKDVELRCDPISGHTALYWYRQSLGQGLEFLIYFQGNSAPDKSGLPSDRFSAERTGGSVSTLTIQRTQQEDSAVYLCASSLQGSGTDTQYFGPGTRLTVL.

The chain uses TRBV6-2 or TRBV6-3 and TRBJ1-1, with TRBD1 as a possible D gene (6 bases). The V end was cut by 8 bases, the J end by 0 bases, with 7 bases between. The CDR3 length is 12 residues. The germline CDR1 and CDR2 sequences are MNHEY and SVGEGT. The CDR3 DNA is TGTGCCAGCGAGGGGGTGAACACTGAAGCTTTCTTT. Translating it yields CASEGVNTEAFF.

This rearrangement joins TRBV5-5 to TRBJ2-2; unclear D gene. CDR1 is SGHKS and CDR2 is YYEKEE in the germline V gene (reference sequence). The CDR3 spans 12 residues. V was shortened by 3 bases and J by 7 bases, with 7 bases between the two germline ends. CDR3 protein: CASSWEGGELFF. In DNA form, the CDR3 reads TGTGCCAGCAGCTGGGAAGGCGGGGAGCTGTTTTTT.

This clonotype was seen only a few times. The chain couples TRBV4-1 to TRBJ2-1; 12 bases fit TRBD2. Looked up from germline, CDR1 is MGHRA and CDR2 is YSYEKL. There are 19 residues in the CDR3. The trim removed 3 bases at V and 1 base at J, leaving 10 bases unmatched. CDR3: CASSHLSGLAGRSYNEQFF. The CDR3 bases are TGCGCCAGCAGCCACTTATCAGGACTAGCGGGGAGGTCCTACAATGAGCAGTTCTTC.

This clonotype has just a few counts. This chain uses TRBV29-1 with TRBJ2-2, with D possibly matching TRBD1 (5 bases). Per the germline V gene, CDR1 is SQVTM and CDR2 is ANQGSEA. The CDR3 consists of 11 residues. Between the trimmed V and J ends, which lost 6 bases and 7 bases, there was a span of 9 bases. The CDR3 protein is CSVQGNGELFF. CDR3 in DNA: TGCAGCGTCCAGGGCAACGGGGAGCTGTTTTTT.

V and J are TRBV5-4 and TRBJ2-7, with TRBD1 identical over 7 bases. Germline V gene data show CDR1 as SGHNT and CDR2 as YYREEE (reference sequence). The CDR3 is made up of 15 amino acids. The J segment lost 4 bases and the V segment lost 4 bases, leaving 11 bases of the junction unmatched. CDR3 in DNA: TGTGCCAGCAGCACCTCCGGGACAGTGACATACGAGCAGTACTTC. Translation: CASSTSGTVTYEQYF. Supplemented by reference TRBV5-4 and TRBJ2-7, the full variable domain reads ETGVTQSPTHLIKTRGQQVTLRCSSQSGHNTVSWYQQALGQGPQFIFQYYREEENGRGNFPPRFSGLQFPNYSSELNVNALELDDSALYLCASSTSGTVTYEQYFGPGTRLTVT.

This clonotype appeared many times. The J gene is TRBJ2-5, the V gene TRBV5-1; TRBD2 matches 8 bases. The CDR3 consists of 14 residues. J was trimmed by 1 base and V by 4 bases; bases with no gene match: 3. The germline gives CDR1 SGHRS, CDR2 YFSETQ. The CDR3: CASSPGTSQETQYF. The CDR3 DNA sequence: TGCGCCAGCAGCCCAGGGACTAGCCAAGAGACCCAGTACTTC.

This clonotype came up many times. The chain has TRBV2 and TRBJ2-5; TRBD1 matches 8 bases. J gave up 2 bases and V 3 bases, and 5 bases lay outside the gene matches. From germline, CDR1 is SNHLY and CDR2 FYNNEI. The CDR3 sequence is 15 residues long. CDR3 bases: TGTGCCAGCAGTGATTCTTGGACAGGGCAAGAGACCCAGTACTTC. It translates to CASSDSWTGQETQYF.

The table lists this clonotype with a few counts. The rearrangement uses TRBV15 and TRBJ2-5; D is perhaps TRBD2 (5 bases). V was clipped by 5 bases and J by 0 bases, with 10 bases between them. Germline V lookup: CDR1 LNHNV, CDR2 YYDKDF (reference sequence). The CDR3 consists of 14 residues. CDR3 in DNA: TGTGCCACCAGCGAGACGGGGAACCAAGAGACCCAGTACTTC. Amino acids: CATSETGNQETQYF.

In its sample, this clonotype was seen many times. The J gene is TRBJ2-7, the V gene TRBV7-2; D possibly corresponds to TRBD2 (6 bases). This CDR3 region has 14 residues. Trimming cost V 2 bases and J 3 bases, with 11 bases left between them. In germline, CDR1 is SGHTA, CDR2 FQGNSA. In DNA, the CDR3 is TGTGCCAGCAGCTTAAGTGGGGGGATCTACGAGCAGTACTTC. Translating it yields CASSLSGGIYEQYF. Full variable domain (missing parts from reference TRBV7-2 and TRBJ2-7): GAGVSQSPSNKVTEKGKDVELRCDPISGHTALYWYRQSLGQGLEFLIYFQGNSAPDKSGLPSDRFSAERTGGSVSTLTIQRTQQEDSAVYLCASSLSGGIYEQYFGPGTRLTVT.

The chain is built from TRBV7-7 and TRBJ2-5; tentative D call: TRBD1 (5 bases). V was shortened by 1 base and J by 6 bases, with 12 bases between the two germline ends. The CDR3 has 14 residues. The germline CDR1 and CDR2 sequences are SSHAT and FNYEAQ (reference sequence). The CDR3 sequence is CASSLGGSQKTQYF. The CDR3 DNA reads TGTGCCAGCAGCTTAGGGGGCAGCCAGAAGACCCAGTACTTC.

This chain uses TRBV9 with TRBJ1-5, with D perhaps matching TRBD1 (6 bases). V gave up 3 bases and J gave up 3 bases, with 19 bases separating them. The CDR3 runs to 17 residues. CDR1 SGDLS and CDR2 YYNGEE come from the germline V gene. CDR3 residues: CASSAGHRDSINQPQHF. The CDR3 DNA reads TGTGCCAGCAGCGCAGGACACAGGGATTCTATCAATCAGCCCCAGCATTTT. Combining the CDR3 with reference TRBV9 and TRBJ1-5 gives the whole variable domain DSGVTQTPKHLITATGQRVTLRCSPRSGDLSVYWYQQSLDQGLQFLIQYYNGEERAKGNILERFSAQQFPDLHSELNLSSLELGDSALYFCASSAGHRDSINQPQHFGDGTRLSIL.